The clone carrying this TCR beta chain showed up just once. Its target is unknown. TCRdb's copy holds only in-frame clones and misses some; the assay was immunoSEQ multiplex PCR. Here the sample spans 150,000 or so clones, about 91% being singletons. The sample originates from a study of cytomegalovirus exposure and HLA in healthy donors. Study outcomes and limitations: Reportedly, cytomegalovirus status was diagnosed with high sensitivity and specificity.

Sample: PBMCs. This TCR derives from a woman between 18 and 29 years old in good health and CMV-seropositive.

CDR3 amino acids: CASSQLPGQGDGMHEKLFF. DNA for the CDR3: TGTGCCAGCAGCCAACTCCCGGGACAGGGGGATGGAATGCATGAAAAACTGTTTTTT. The chain employs TRBV14 and TRBJ1-4; 11 bases align to TRBD1. The CDR3 consists of 19 residues. V trimming: 2 bases; J trimming: 6 bases; junction bases outside the gene matches: 14. Looked up from germline, CDR1 is SGHDN and CDR2 is FVKESK. Supplemented by reference TRBV14 and TRBJ1-4, the full variable domain reads EAGVTQFPSHSVIEKGQTVTLRCDPISGHDNLYWYRRVMGKEIKFLLHFVKESKQDESGMPNNRFLAERTGGTYSTLKVQPAELEDSGVYFCASSQLPGQGDGMHEKLFFGSGTQLSVL.